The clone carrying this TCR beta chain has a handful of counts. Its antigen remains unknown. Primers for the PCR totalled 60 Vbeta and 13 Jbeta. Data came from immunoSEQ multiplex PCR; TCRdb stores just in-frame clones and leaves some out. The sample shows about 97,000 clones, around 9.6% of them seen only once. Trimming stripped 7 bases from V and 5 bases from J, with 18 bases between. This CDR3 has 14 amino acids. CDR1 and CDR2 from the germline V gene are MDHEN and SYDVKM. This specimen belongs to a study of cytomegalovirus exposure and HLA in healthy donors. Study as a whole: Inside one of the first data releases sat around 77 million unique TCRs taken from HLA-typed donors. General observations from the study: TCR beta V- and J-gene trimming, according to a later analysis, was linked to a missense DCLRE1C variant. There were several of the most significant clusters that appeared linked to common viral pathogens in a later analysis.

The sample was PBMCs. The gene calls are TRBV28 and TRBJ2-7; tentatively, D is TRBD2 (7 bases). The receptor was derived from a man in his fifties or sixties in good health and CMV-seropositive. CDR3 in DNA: TGTGCCAGCACCTCTGGGGGGGCAAACCACGAGCAGTACTTC. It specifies CASTSGGANHEQYF. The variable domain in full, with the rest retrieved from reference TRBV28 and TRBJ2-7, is DVKVTQSSRYLVKRTGEKVFLECVQDMDHENMFWYRQDPGLGLRLIYFSYDVKMKEKGDIPEGYSVSREKKERFSLILESASTNQTSMYLCASTSGGANHEQYFGPGTRLTVT.